Listed here is a single T cell receptor delta chain. The table lists this clone with many counts. Its antigen has not been determined. A read error likely explains this, since a far larger clone differs by one base. Other DNA sequences of this sample code for an identical CDR3. V lost 2 bases and J lost 2 bases, and the count of bases not matched to a germline gene is 42. The germline V gene gives CDR1 as TSWWSYY and CDR2 as QGS. The CDR3 starts with the cysteine, ends with the phenylalanine, and has 28 residues. Only the CDR3 DNA stays, 84 bases, in frame from base 1. This record belongs to a study of gamma-delta T cells after stem cell transplantation (dated by TCRdb to between 2015 and 2016). The receptor library was made with RT-PCR. Instrument on record: Illumina MiSeq. TCRdb called clones anew from the public reads via CATT; matching DNA rows were later pooled. The sample records 1,500 to 2,000 delta-chain clones, about 4% of which are singletons. The leading ten clones occupy roughly two fifths of the sample.

The chain joins TRDV1 to TRDJ1; 9 central bases correspond to TRDD3. The sequenced sample was gamma-delta T cells. The source is a human donor. It is not recorded whose cells these are; they may come from a transplant donor. The sequenced DNA: TGTGCTCTTGGGGAAGCCGATCTCCCTTCTCCCCCTACTGGGGATACGCCTTTGGGGTTTGGAACTACCGATAAACTCATCTTT. Protein translation: CALGEADLPSPPTGDTPLGFGTTDKLIF.